Below, one TCR beta chain is given with its context. This sample was taken from a study of OX40 agonist ivuxolimab in advanced cancers. Study in general: An anti-OX40 (CD134) antibody with agonistic activity, ivuxolimab, was administered to patients.

With 1 base clipped from V and 6 bases from J, the junction kept 4 bases outside the gene matches. CDR3 size: 16 residues. Germline V lookup: CDR1 LGHNA, CDR2 YSLEER. The data were produced by immunoSEQ multiplex PCR, yet TCRdb's version contains in-frame clones alone and is incomplete. The sample lists 100,000 or so clones; roughly 94% were seen once. The rearrangement links TRBV4-3 to TRBJ2-3, with 13 nucleotides matching TRBD2. Here the sequenced sample was CD4+ or CD8+ T cells sorted from blood, taken in a trial of the OX40 agonist ivuxolimab. This clonotype was obtained from an adult with an advanced solid tumor such as melanoma, head and neck, liver or kidney cancer. The CDR3 sequence: CASSQGGLAGRDTQYF. DNA of the CDR3: TGCGCCAGCAGCCAAGGGGGACTAGCGGGGAGGGATACGCAGTATTTT.